Below, 32 T cell receptor beta chains from the same sample are listed, as sequenced in a study of OX40 agonist ivuxolimab in advanced cancers. Using immunoSEQ multiplex PCR, the repertoire was profiled, and TCRdb retains in-frame clones only, with some absent. This table has around 99,000 clones, around 91% appearing once. The source material was CD4+ or CD8+ T cells sorted from blood, sampled in a trial of the OX40 agonist ivuxolimab. All receptors derive from an adult with an advanced solid tumor such as melanoma, head and neck, liver or kidney cancer.

This clone was found once. V gene TRBV28 combines with J gene TRBJ1-5; TRBD1 matches at 7 bases. CDR1 and CDR2 from the germline V gene are MDHEN and SYDVKM. This CDR3 comprises 13 residues. The junction had 7 bases not matched to a gene; V was cut back by 10 bases and J by 4 bases. CDR3 nucleotides: TGTGCCATCCCAGGGGGTTGGAATCAGCCCCAGCATTTT. It is translated as CAIPGGWNQPQHF.

This clone was seen a handful of times. Within the sample, other DNA sequences also encode this same CDR3. The J gene is TRBJ1-2, the V gene TRBV19, with 7 bases fitting TRBD1. Trimming took 8 bases from V and 4 from J; bases not matched to a gene: 7. Per the germline V gene, CDR1 is LNHDA and CDR2 is SQIVND (reference sequence). The CDR3 contains 13 residues. The CDR3 DNA is TGTGCCAGTCGGGTCGGGACAGCCTATGGCTACACCTTC. Protein product: CASRVGTAYGYTF. Variable domain in full (rest from reference TRBV19 and TRBJ1-2): DGGITQSPKYLFRKEGQNVTLSCEQNLNHDAMYWYRQDPGQGLRLIYYSQIVNDFQKGDIAEGYSVSREKKESFPLTVTSAQKNPTAFYLCASRVGTAYGYTFGSGTRLTVV.

The chain carries TRBV27 and TRBJ1-5; 7 bases are a match to TRBD1. Germline V lookup: CDR1 MNHEY, CDR2 SMNVEV (reference sequence). The CDR3 spans 16 residues. J lost 2 bases, V lost 5 bases, and 9 bases had no gene match. CDR3 DNA sequence: TGTGCCAGCAGTCCGAATACAGGGGCACGCAATCAGCCCCAGCATTTT. Translated: CASSPNTGARNQPQHF.

The chain uses TRBV20-1 and TRBJ2-5; no definite D call. V shed 6 bases and J shed 7 bases, with 12 bases lying between them. The germline V gene encodes CDR1 DFQATT and CDR2 SNEGSKA (reference sequence). The CDR3 has 11 amino acids. The CDR3 here is CSATTIGTQYF. Written as DNA, the CDR3 is TGCAGTGCCACCACGATCGGGACCCAGTACTTC.

This clone has only one observation. This chain joins TRBV6-5 and TRBJ2-1; TRBD2 matches 8 bases. This CDR3 comprises 13 residues. Germline V gene sequence: CDR1 MNHEY, CDR2 SVGAGI. Trimming took 8 bases from V and 6 from J; bases not matched to a gene: 6. The CDR3 region is CASAGRASNEQFF. For the CDR3, the DNA is TGTGCCAGCGCCGGGAGGGCCAGCAATGAGCAGTTCTTC.

This rearrangement joins TRBV19 to TRBJ1-3, with TRBD1 matching over 7 bases. The CDR3 consists of 17 residues. Germline values: CDR1 LNHDA, CDR2 SQIVND (reference sequence). V lost 2 bases to trimming and J lost 0 bases; unmatched junction nucleotides: 7. The CDR3 spells CASSIRRTGSSGNTIYF. The CDR3 nucleotides read TGTGCCAGTAGTATACGCCGGACAGGCTCCTCTGGAAACACCATATATTTT. Looking up the rest from reference TRBV19 and TRBJ1-3 gives the full variable domain: DGGITQSPKYLFRKEGQNVTLSCEQNLNHDAMYWYRQDPGQGLRLIYYSQIVNDFQKGDIAEGYSVSREKKESFPLTVTSAQKNPTAFYLCASSIRRTGSSGNTIYFGEGSWLTVV.

The chain is built from TRBV2 and TRBJ2-7, with D perhaps matching TRBD1 or TRBD2 (5 bases each). The CDR3 is made up of 14 amino acids. Trimming pared 9 bases from V and 2 bases from J, leaving 17 bases between. From germline, CDR1 is SNHLY and CDR2 FYNNEI. CDR3 amino acids: CASLTGTGPYEQYF. CDR3 nucleotides: TGTGCCAGTTTGACCGGGACGGGTCCCTACGAGCAGTACTTC.

The V call is TRBV5-1, the J call TRBJ2-7; 9 bases map to TRBD1. Trimming at V came to 4 bases and at J to 2 bases, leaving 7 bases not matched to a gene. Per germline, CDR1 SGHRS and CDR2 YFSETQ. This CDR3 is built from 15 residues. CDR3 loop: CASSQQTGGTYEQYF. In DNA, the CDR3 is TGCGCCAGCAGCCAGCAAACAGGGGGCACCTACGAGCAGTACTTC. The variable domain in full, with the rest retrieved from reference TRBV5-1 and TRBJ2-7, is KAGVTQTPRYLIKTRGQQVTLSCSPISGHRSVSWYQQTPGQGLQFLFEYFSETQRNKGNFPGRFSGRQFSNSRSEMNVSTLELGDSALYLCASSQQTGGTYEQYFGPGTRLTVT.

The chain joins TRBV7-3 to TRBJ2-7; 13 positions match TRBD2. V lost 3 bases, J lost 5 bases, and 10 bases stayed unmatched. Germline-derived CDR1 and CDR2 are SGHTA and FQGTGA. The CDR3 is made up of 17 amino acids. Here the CDR3 DNA reads TGTGCCAGCAGCTTCTTACCGACTAGCGGGAGGAGCGACGAGCAGTACTTC. It specifies CASSFLPTSGRSDEQYF.

CDR3 sequence (DNA): TGTGCCAGCAGTCCCCCGGGGGCGGACTATGGCTACACCTTC. Translating it yields CASSPPGADYGYTF. The chain uses TRBV6-6 and TRBJ1-2; possibly TRBD1 for D (6 bases). CDR1 MNHNY and CDR2 SVGAGI come from the germline V gene (reference sequence). This CDR3 spans 14 amino acids. V lost 5 bases, J lost 3 bases, and 13 bases lay in between.

The chain links TRBV6-1 to TRBJ2-7; D is ambiguous. Per germline, CDR1 MNHNS and CDR2 SASEGT. V lost 4 bases to trimming and J lost 6 bases, with 7 bases between them. The CDR3 length is 11 residues. This chain's CDR3 is CASSATVEQYF. The CDR3 DNA sequence: TGTGCCAGCAGTGCAACCGTCGAGCAGTACTTC.

The chain uses TRBV14 and TRBJ2-1; 16 positions agree with TRBD2. The germline CDR1 and CDR2 sequences are SGHDN and FVKESK. The CDR3 contains 19 residues. With V trimmed by 5 bases and J by 5 bases, 12 bases remained unmatched. CDR3 sequence: CASSLNPGLAGGPNNEQFF. In DNA form, the CDR3 reads TGTGCCAGCAGCTTAAATCCGGGACTAGCGGGAGGGCCCAACAATGAGCAGTTCTTC.

This chain uses TRBV19 with TRBJ1-5; 9 bases agree with TRBD1. CDR1 and CDR2 from the germline V gene are LNHDA and SQIVND (reference sequence). The CDR3 has 16 amino acids. Germline trimming cut 4 bases from V and 3 bases from J; bases unmatched to any gene: 7. The CDR3 nucleotides read TGTGCCAGTAGTACCTACGGGACAGGGATCAATCAGCCCCAGCATTTT. It encodes CASSTYGTGINQPQHF.

This rearrangement joins TRBV5-1 to TRBJ2-1, with TRBD1 matching 11 bases. Germline-derived CDR1 and CDR2 are SGHRS and YFSETQ. The V and J ends lost 4 bases and 10 bases, in that order; junction bases with no gene match: 7. The length of the CDR3 is 14 residues. The CDR3, as DNA: TGCGCCAGCAGCGCTCGGGACAGGGGGAACGAGCAGTTCTTC. Translated, it gives CASSARDRGNEQFF.

This clone was seen just once. The V and J genes are TRBV13 and TRBJ2-7; D ambiguous. V was clipped by 1 base and J by 0 bases, with 10 bases between them. This CDR3 is built from 15 residues. Per the germline V gene, CDR1 is PRHDT and CDR2 is FYEKMQ (reference sequence). The CDR3 DNA sequence: TGTGCCAGCAGCTTAGTTAGGACGGACTCCTACGAGCAGTACTTC. Translating it yields CASSLVRTDSYEQYF.

The CDR3 region is CASSRSGPEQFF. The DNA for the CDR3 is TGTGCCAGTAGCCGCTCGGGCCCTGAGCAGTTCTTC. The V gene is TRBV19, the J gene TRBJ2-1; no reliable D call. V lost 6 bases and J lost 9, with 12 bases in between. This CDR3 is built from 12 residues. Germline assignment: CDR1 LNHDA and CDR2 SQIVND (reference sequence).

The chain carries TRBV6-6 and TRBJ1-4; D unresolved. The V end lost 6 bases, the J end lost 0 bases, and 11 bases lay between the germline ends. Germline CDR1 and CDR2: MNHNY and SVGAGI (reference sequence). The CDR3 is 15 amino acids. In DNA, the CDR3 is TGTGCCAGCAGACCCACAGCCTCAACTAATGAAAAACTGTTTTTT. This sequence encodes CASRPTASTNEKLFF.

This clone was detected once. The rearrangement links TRBV4-2 to TRBJ1-1; D unclear. The V end lost 0 bases, the J end lost 5 bases, and 16 bases lay between the germline ends. There are 16 residues in the CDR3. The germline V gene encodes CDR1 LGHNA and CDR2 YNFKEQ. The CDR3 spells CASSQDGLSFRTEAFF. CDR3 bases: TGTGCCAGCAGCCAAGATGGTTTATCGTTCCGTACTGAAGCTTTCTTT.

The V gene is TRBV5-1, the J gene TRBJ1-2, with D possibly being TRBD1 (6 bases). V was cut by 2 bases and J by 5 bases, with 19 bases left in between. Germline V gene data show CDR1 as SGHRS and CDR2 as YFSETQ. The CDR3 is 16 residues long. Here the CDR3 reads CASSFGGQSSPYGYTF. CDR3 coding DNA: TGCGCCAGCAGCTTTGGTGGACAGAGCTCCCCGTATGGCTACACCTTC.

The chain employs TRBV6-5 and TRBJ1-1; D may be TRBD1 (6 bases). CDR1 MNHEY and CDR2 SVGAGI come from the germline V gene. CDR3 size: 14 residues. With 5 bases removed from V and 5 bases from J, the gap between germline ends came to 15 bases. The CDR3 bases are TGTGCCAGCAGTCAACAGGGAGGAAGAACTGAAGCTTTCTTT. This translates into CASSQQGGRTEAFF.

The V call is TRBV12-5, the J call TRBJ2-2; weak D call: TRBD2 (6 bases). The CDR3 totals 13 residues. Between the trimmed V and J ends, which lost 8 bases and 1 base, there was a span of 8 bases. Germline CDR1 is LGHNT and CDR2 is FRNRAP. The CDR3 loop reads CASTSRNTGELFF. CDR3 nucleotides: TGTGCTAGTACTAGCCGGAACACCGGGGAGCTGTTTTTT.

This rearrangement joins TRBV27 to TRBJ2-2, with D perhaps TRBD2 (5 bases). The CDR3 totals 13 residues. Germline V gene data show CDR1 as MNHEY and CDR2 as SMNVEV (reference sequence). Deletions cut 5 bases from V and 8 bases from J, with 12 bases between. This CDR3 is CASSPGGPGELFF. As DNA, the CDR3 is TGTGCCAGCAGTCCAGGAGGTCCGGGGGAGCTGTTTTTT.

The chain links TRBV7-9 to TRBJ2-7; 12 bases are shared with TRBD1. The CDR3 has 15 residues. V gave up 4 bases and J gave up 5 bases; unmatched junction bases: 6. Germline lookup yields CDR1 SEHNR and CDR2 FQNEAQ (reference sequence). CDR3 nucleotide sequence: TGTGCCAGCAGCTACCCGGGACAGGGGGCGAACGAGCAGTACTTC. This translates into CASSYPGQGANEQYF.

The CDR3 spells CASSDASGVFSDTQYF. CDR3 DNA: TGTGCCAGCAGTGACGCTTCGGGAGTTTTCTCAGATACGCAGTATTTT. This sequence joins TRBV6-4 and TRBJ2-3, with D perhaps TRBD2 (6 bases). Trimming took off 2 bases at V and 4 bases at J, with 16 bases between the two ends. The CDR3 is 16 residues long. Germline CDR1 reads MRHNA; CDR2 reads SNTAGT.

J is TRBJ2-3 and V is TRBV14, with D possibly being TRBD1 (6 bases). The CDR3 covers 15 residues. Germline V gene lookup returns CDR1 SGHDN and CDR2 FVKESK. The V end was cut by 3 bases, the J end by 5 bases, with 15 bases between. In DNA form, the CDR3 reads TGTGCCAGCAGCCAGGGGGCTCACAGGATAGATACGCAGTATTTT. Its translation is CASSQGAHRIDTQYF. Using reference TRBV14 and TRBJ2-3 for the parts outside the CDR3, the full variable domain is EAGVTQFPSHSVIEKGQTVTLRCDPISGHDNLYWYRRVMGKEIKFLLHFVKESKQDESGMPNNRFLAERTGGTYSTLKVQPAELEDSGVYFCASSQGAHRIDTQYFGPGTRLTVL.

The chain uses TRBV6-1 and TRBJ1-6; D remains ambiguous. Germline V gene lookup returns CDR1 MNHNS and CDR2 SASEGT. The CDR3 length is 15 residues. Trimming stripped 6 bases from V and 5 bases from J, with 14 bases between. CDR3 sequence (DNA): TGTGCCAGCAGGGACGAGGGAGGCCATAATTCACCCCTCCACTTT. Protein: CASRDEGGHNSPLHF.

The chain uses TRBV20-1 and TRBJ2-7; D may be TRBD1 (5 bases). Germline V gives CDR1 DFQATT, CDR2 SNEGSKA (reference sequence). V was pared by 3 bases and J by 4 bases, with 7 bases between. This CDR3 region has 11 residues. The CDR3 region has the DNA TGCAGTGCTAGGGGGCAGTACGAGCAGTACTTC. It codes for CSARGQYEQYF.

The rearrangement links TRBV6-1 to TRBJ1-6; TRBD1 aligns across 7 bases. Germline CDR1 reads MNHNS; CDR2 reads SASEGT. The CDR3 loop spans 11 amino acids. The trim removed 6 bases at V and 17 bases at J, leaving 7 bases unmatched. DNA for the CDR3: TGTGCCAGCAGGCTCCCGGGACAGTTCCACTTT. It codes for CASRLPGQFHF.

This clone was counted once. The V call is TRBV30, the J call TRBJ1-3; D remains ambiguous. CDR1 and CDR2 from the germline V gene are GTSNPN and SVGIG (reference sequence). This CDR3 region has 13 residues. With 5 bases removed from V and 4 bases from J, the gap between germline ends came to 12 bases. CDR3 region: CAWENKGGNTIYF. In DNA, the CDR3 is TGTGCCTGGGAGAATAAAGGGGGAAACACCATATATTTT.

V usage is TRBV6-5 and J usage is TRBJ2-7; TRBD2 is a possible D gene (6 bases). This CDR3 is 13 amino acids long. V shed 4 bases and J shed 6 bases, with 13 bases lying between them. Germline V gene lookup returns CDR1 MNHEY and CDR2 SVGAGI. CDR3 sequence: CASSLGSGIEQYF. CDR3 coding DNA: TGTGCCAGCAGTTTGGGTAGCGGTATCGAGCAGTACTTC.

The V call is TRBV28, the J call TRBJ2-5; D perhaps matches TRBD1 (7 bases). Germline CDR1 is MDHEN and CDR2 is SYDVKM. V gave up 2 bases and J gave up 3 bases, with 16 bases separating them. CDR3 length: 16 amino acids. CDR3 sequence reads: CASSLPGGTAKETQYF. CDR3 sequence (DNA): TGTGCCAGCAGTTTACCAGGGGGGACGGCCAAAGAGACCCAGTACTTC.

The count of this clone is one. The chain recombines TRBV19 with TRBJ1-1; the D gene is possibly TRBD1 (5 bases). The CDR3 is 16 amino acids. V was shortened by 6 bases and J by 0 bases, with 17 bases between the two germline ends. Germline V gene sequence: CDR1 LNHDA, CDR2 SQIVND (reference sequence). The CDR3 region has the DNA TGTGCCAGTAGACCCCAGGGCAAGCTTCTGAACACTGAAGCTTTCTTT. The encoded protein is CASRPQGKLLNTEAFF.